This TCR beta chain emerged from a study of shared clonotypes between healthy human individuals (dated by TCRdb to 2019 to 2021). Notes on the research overall: A couple of women and a few men aged 18 to 49 years were included in the cohort. For each donor, CD4 naive and CD4 memory were each given three plates, CD8 naive was given two plates, and CD8 memory was given one plate. To estimate repertoire size and how much clonotype sharing occurs between individuals, the study deeply sequenced the blood TCR repertoires of several healthy adults. To increase sequencing depth and limit assay-specific biases, different laboratories used diverse techniques to prepare libraries and sequence TCR repertoires. Between about 0.9 and 10 billion PBMCs per donor were obtained by leukapheresis. The research as a whole found: Pairwise subsampling led to the expectation that sequencing depth would affect the degree of clonotype sharing among donors. Across a few donors, approximately 4.9% of naive CD4, approximately 3.6% of naive CD8, under 2.5% of memory CD4, and roughly 0.41% of memory CD8 clonotypes were shared. Estimated clonotype richness was generally larger for naive than for memory subsets. Sampling was restricted to blood, and TCR repertoires in tissues likely differ from the TCR repertoires found in blood. Compared with non-shared clonotypes, the clonotypes found in all four sorted-subset donors had higher generation probabilities. The genetic and exposure-history diversity represented was limited by the small number of donors. Even with the large sequencing depth, rarefaction of the sorted-subset datasets indicated that sequencing was incomplete.

This clone showed up just a few times. Its antigen is not yet known. No much larger clonotype is one base removed from it; base qualities were not supplied. The germline V gene yields SNHLY for CDR1 and FYNNEI for CDR2. The CDR3 contains 13 residues, cysteine and phenylalanine counted. The sequence is cut down to CDR3 DNA, 39 bases in frame from base 1. V was cut back by 6 bases and J by 5 bases, leaving a gap of 13 bases between them. Healthy HIV-negative adults with no recently reported acute infections or vaccinations were included as donors. All donors were Caucasian adults living in Nashville, Tennessee, USA. CD4+ T cells were enriched by magnetic negative selection; naive cells were then positively selected on CD45RA, and the negative fraction formed the memory subset. Blood was collected by leukapheresis, and PBMCs were isolated by Ficoll-Histopaque density gradient centrifugation and then cryopreserved in liquid nitrogen vapor phase. Analytical flow cytometry was used to check the purity and quantity of each magnetically sorted T cell population. From each sorted fraction, genomic DNA was isolated and quantified by UV absorbance on a Nanodrop 2000c.

TCR CDR3 regions were amplified from genomic DNA by multiplex PCR using the deep immunoSEQ assay. Extracted genomic DNA from each cell subset was distributed evenly across all wells of several immunoSEQ 96-well plates, and each plate was treated as a replicate. For sorted subsets, each replicate PCR was loaded with 200 ng genomic DNA, equivalent to about 30,000 T cell genomes. Purified libraries were quantified with a Qubit 3.0 fluorometer, sized on a Bioanalyzer 2100, and re-quantified with the KAPA Library Quantification kit. A separate single-read 150-cycle Illumina NextSeq 550 flow cell was used to sequence each immunoSEQ 96-well plate. Concerning the study's data processing: Because only junctional sequences without quality scores were contained in the immunoSEQ output, filtering matching that applied to full-length reads could not be performed. To assign V/J genes and CDR3, sequences were annotated against IMGT germline references using PyIR, a Python wrapper for IgBLAST v1.9. Reads were removed for weak V/J assignments (E-value above 1e-6), missing CDR3, stop codons, out-of-frame junctions, or ambiguous translated residues. V3J clonotypes were defined as sequences sharing an identical inferred V gene, J gene, and CDR3 amino acid sequence. The percentage overlap between two repertoires was calculated by dividing the number of shared unique clonotypes by the size of the smaller repertoire. RTK rarefaction, the Chao1 estimator, and Recon v2.1 estimates of unobserved clonotypes were used to assess repertoire richness. Generation probabilities were computed with OLGA for all TCRbeta clonotypes obtained by the gDNA method from four donors. The source is immuneACCESS, and TCRdb retained only in-frame sequences with V and J called. Part of the clones is not carried over; for the studies checked, unresolved V genes explain less than half of this, and the remainder is unexplained. V, J and clone size derive from that table, while D and trimming were established from the DNA sequence. The sample includes millions of clones, with roughly 94% observed a single time. More than 0.1% of the sample rests with the top ten.

The source of this sequence is a man aged 18 to 29 in good health. Sample: naive CD4+ T cells sorted from blood. The label giving this sample's cell subset or site can be read as: CD45RA+ positively selected. The rearranged chain carries TRBV2 and TRBJ2-5; matching of 6 bases hints at TRBD2 as the D gene. The sequenced DNA: TGTGCCAGCAGGTTCCGGGGGAGGGAGACCCAGTACTTC. This yields the protein CASRFRGRETQYF.